The 20 T cell receptor beta chains given below trace back to one sample, sequenced in a study of identical twins. One entry per CDR3 protein results from TCRdb running MiXCR on the 5' RACE reads. The sample consists of roughly 570,000 distinct CDR3 sequences, more than 9% of them appearing once. A further study also used this sample, focusing on yellow fever vaccine responses in identical twins.

Sequenced input: PBMCs. The receptors shown here come from a woman between 18 and 29 years old in good health.

This clonotype was detected ten times or more. The CDR3 region is CSASRTLSGNTIYF. CDR3 in DNA: TGCAGTGCTTCCAGGACACTCTCTGGAAACACCATATATTTT. This chain connects TRBV20-1 to TRBJ1-3; D is possibly TRBD1 (5 bases). Germline V gene data show CDR1 as DFQATT and CDR2 as SNEGSKA (reference sequence). Trimming took 5 bases from V and 0 from J, leaving 11 bases between them. CDR3 size: 14 residues.

The sample holds many counts of this clonotype. The V and J genes are TRBV12-3 or TRBV12-4 and TRBJ2-5; 7 bases are shared with TRBD2. V lost 1 base and J lost 6; bases outside the gene matches: 2. The CDR3 covers 13 residues. The CDR3 region is CASSLGGGKTQYF. Here the CDR3 DNA reads TGTGCCAGCAGTTTAGGGGGAGGGAAGACCCAGTACTTC.

This clonotype was found many times. This rearrangement joins TRBV15 to TRBJ2-2; 9 bases are shared with TRBD2. This CDR3 comprises 18 residues. Losses at the gene ends were 0 bases for V and 6 bases for J; bases not matched to a gene: 11. Germline values: CDR1 LNHNV, CDR2 YYDKDF (reference sequence). The CDR3 coding sequence is TGTGCCACCAGCAGAGAAGGCCCGCTAGCGGGGAGGGCCGGGGAGCTGTTTTTT. Its translation: CATSREGPLAGRAGELFF.

This clonotype occurred a few times. The CDR3 region is CASSQEAPAGASYNEQFF. The DNA of the CDR3 is TGCGCCAGCAGCCAAGAAGCTCCGGCGGGGGCTTCCTACAATGAGCAGTTCTTC. V is TRBV4-3 and J is TRBJ2-1; weak D call: TRBD2 (7 bases). The germline V gene has CDR1 LGHNA and CDR2 YSLEER. V lost 0 bases and J 1 base, leaving 16 bases between the germline ends. The CDR3 extends over 18 amino acids.

This clonotype was found many times. This sequence joins TRBV29-1 and TRBJ2-5; possible D gene TRBD1, 6 bases. CDR3 size: 11 residues. V was cut by 5 bases and J by 4 bases, with 8 bases left in between. Germline CDR1 and CDR2: SQVTM and ANQGSEA. The CDR3: CSVLQGETQYF. DNA of the CDR3: TGCAGCGTTTTACAGGGAGAGACCCAGTACTTC.

This clonotype appeared many times. CDR3 region: CASSQDLLPNTEAFF. As DNA, the CDR3 is TGTGCCAGCAGCCAAGATCTTTTGCCGAACACTGAAGCTTTCTTT. This chain connects TRBV3-1 to TRBJ1-1; D not resolved. The CDR3 consists of 15 residues. Trimming took 0 bases from V and 1 from J, leaving 9 bases between them. Germline-derived CDR1 and CDR2 are LGHDT and YNNKEL (reference sequence).

This clonotype has only a few counts. The V gene is TRBV12-3 or TRBV12-4, the J gene TRBJ2-2, with 12 bases lining up with TRBD2. The CDR3 extends over 15 amino acids. V lost 6 bases, J lost 3 bases, and 2 bases stayed unmatched. CDR3 coding DNA: TGTGCCAGCAGGACTAGCGGGGGACACACCGGGGAGCTGTTTTTT. It encodes CASRTSGGHTGELFF.

This clonotype showed up many times. The chain is built from TRBV12-3 or TRBV12-4 and TRBJ2-7; D call uncertain. The CDR3 length is 14 residues. V lost 0 bases and J lost 2, with 8 bases in between. The CDR3 DNA follows: TGTGCCAGCAGTTTAGCCTCCCCAACCTACGAGCAGTACTTC. It is translated as CASSLASPTYEQYF.

The chain couples TRBV9 to TRBJ2-3; D may correspond to TRBD1 or TRBD2 (5 bases each). The V and J ends lost 0 bases and 0 bases respectively, with 11 bases between them. The CDR3 covers 16 residues. In germline, CDR1 is SGDLS, CDR2 YYNGEE. CDR3 coding DNA: TGTGCCAGCAGCGTAGAGGGGCGGGCTAGCACAGATACGCAGTATTTT. Amino acid sequence: CASSVEGRASTDTQYF.

At least ten counts were recorded for this clonotype. The chain links TRBV7-2 to TRBJ2-1, with D perhaps TRBD1 or TRBD2 (6 bases each). The CDR3 extends over 16 amino acids. Germline CDR1 and CDR2: SGHTA and FQGNSA. Trimming pared 0 bases from V and 4 bases from J, leaving 13 bases between. Written as DNA, the CDR3 is TGTGCCAGCAGCTTAGCGCAGGGGAGGCCTTACAATGAGCAGTTCTTC. It translates to CASSLAQGRPYNEQFF.

The chain recombines TRBV28 with TRBJ2-7, with 13 bases aligning to TRBD2. CDR3 length: 14 amino acids. CDR1 is MDHEN and CDR2 is SYDVKM in the germline V gene. With V trimmed by 6 bases and J by 2 bases, 1 base remained unmatched. The CDR3 is CASSGLAGAYEQYF. The CDR3 coding sequence is TGTGCCAGCAGCGGACTAGCGGGGGCCTACGAGCAGTACTTC.

This clonotype was seen a few times. This chain uses TRBV5-6 with TRBJ2-7; D gene uncertain. This CDR3 has 14 amino acids. V was cut by 2 bases and J by 5 bases, with 14 bases left in between. The germline V gene encodes CDR1 SGHDT and CDR2 YYEEEE. CDR3 residues: CASSLPTPTNEQYF. The CDR3 bases are TGTGCCAGCAGCTTACCGACTCCCACGAACGAGCAGTACTTC. The whole variable domain, filled in from reference TRBV5-6 and TRBJ2-7, reads DAGVTQSPTHLIKTRGQQVTLRCSPKSGHDTVSWYQQALGQGPQFIFQYYEEEERQRGNFPDRFSGHQFPNYSSELNVNALLLGDSALYLCASSLPTPTNEQYFGPGTRLTVT.

The V gene is TRBV20-1, the J gene TRBJ2-5, with 7 bases lining up with TRBD1. The V gene's germline CDR1 is DFQATT and CDR2 SNEGSKA (reference sequence). Germline trimming cut 3 bases from V and 4 bases from J; bases unmatched to any gene: 8. The CDR3 consists of 14 residues. CDR3 coding DNA: TGCAGTGCTAGCTCCGACAGGGAGTTAGAGACCCAGTACTTC. It yields the protein CSASSDRELETQYF.

This clonotype was recorded many times. The chain employs TRBV20-1 and TRBJ2-1; 13 nucleotides align to TRBD2. CDR1 DFQATT and CDR2 SNEGSKA come from the germline V gene (reference sequence). The V segment lost 0 bases and the J segment 7 bases; nucleotides outside the gene matches: 3. The CDR3 is 15 residues long. The CDR3 nucleotides are TGCAGTGCTAGAGATTGGACTAGCGGGGGTAATGAGCAGTTCTTC. This translates into CSARDWTSGGNEQFF.

This clonotype was seen a handful of times. This chain uses TRBV29-1 with TRBJ1-1; no firm D call. Looked up from germline, CDR1 is SQVTM and CDR2 is ANQGSEA. Trimming took off 4 bases at V and 8 bases at J, with 5 bases between the two ends. There are 9 residues in the CDR3. CDR3 region: CSVGPEAFF. The CDR3 coding sequence is TGCAGCGTTGGCCCAGAAGCTTTCTTT.

This clonotype was counted many times. This chain connects TRBV24-1 to TRBJ2-2, with TRBD1 as a possible D gene (6 bases). The CDR3 is made up of 17 amino acids. Trimming left V 3 bases short and J 1 base short, with 14 bases between. Germline-derived CDR1 and CDR2 are KGHDR and SFDVKD. In nucleotides, the CDR3 is TGTGCCACCAGTGATCCCTTGGGCAGGGGGAACACCGGGGAGCTGTTTTTT. Its translation: CATSDPLGRGNTGELFF.

The rearrangement uses TRBV19 and TRBJ2-7, with D uncertain. The CDR3 runs 15 residues. The germline V and J ends were trimmed by 5 bases and 2 bases, with 16 bases remaining between them. CDR1 and CDR2 from the germline V gene are LNHDA and SQIVND (reference sequence). For the CDR3, the DNA is TGTGCCAGTAGTGCCCAATCTGGAATCCCCTACGAGCAGTACTTC. Translating it yields CASSAQSGIPYEQYF.

This chain links TRBV5-6 with TRBJ2-7; D is undetermined. CDR3 length: 14 residues. Germline V CDR1 and CDR2: SGHDT, YYEEEE. V was shortened by 0 bases and J by 0 bases, with 7 bases between the two germline ends. This CDR3 is CASSLAVASYEQYF. For the CDR3, the DNA is TGTGCCAGCAGCTTGGCCGTGGCCTCCTACGAGCAGTACTTC. The full variable domain, its missing parts supplied by reference TRBV5-6 and TRBJ2-7, is DAGVTQSPTHLIKTRGQQVTLRCSPKSGHDTVSWYQQALGQGPQFIFQYYEEEERQRGNFPDRFSGHQFPNYSSELNVNALLLGDSALYLCASSLAVASYEQYFGPGTRLTVT.

This clonotype has a handful of counts. The chain is built from TRBV11-1 and TRBJ2-7, with TRBD2 as a possible D gene (6 bases). CDR3 length: 15 amino acids. CDR1 and CDR2 (germline): SGHAT, FQDESV (reference sequence). Trimming removed 2 bases from V and 6 bases from J, with 17 bases in between. The CDR3 is CASSLNSYGGGEQYF. CDR3 DNA: TGTGCCAGCAGCTTAAATTCGTATGGGGGAGGCGAGCAGTACTTC.

This clonotype was counted many times. The chain employs TRBV11-2 and TRBJ2-7; D is tentatively TRBD1 or TRBD2 (5 bases each). The ends were cut back, 0 bases at V and 9 bases at J, with 21 bases in the middle. This CDR3 is 16 amino acids long. Germline values: CDR1 SGHAT, CDR2 FQNNGV. CDR3 DNA: TGTGCCAGCAGCTTAGAAGGGACGAACTCTCGGTGGGGGCAGTACTTC. Its protein product is CASSLEGTNSRWGQYF.